The T cell receptor (beta chain) under discussion was sequenced for a study of blood T cell repertoires in COVID-19. Trimming pared 1 base from V and 10 bases from J, leaving 16 bases between. Per germline, CDR1 SGHTA and CDR2 FQGNSA. This CDR3 spans 15 amino acids. Clones were sequenced by immunoSEQ multiplex PCR, and TCRdb holds only the in-frame ones, with some missing. The repertoire consists of nearly 300,000 clones, with about 90% occurring once and the leading ten covering under 3%. This sequence was found in a woman aged 45-65 years who had been exposed to COVID-19. The chain carries TRBV7-2 and TRBJ1-4; D not resolved. Sequences were obtained from PBMCs or T cells enriched from blood (not recorded which). The CDR3 here is CASSLGIRGEGKLFF. The CDR3 coding sequence is TGTGCCAGCAGCTTAGGTATCCGCGGAGAAGGAAAACTGTTTTTT.